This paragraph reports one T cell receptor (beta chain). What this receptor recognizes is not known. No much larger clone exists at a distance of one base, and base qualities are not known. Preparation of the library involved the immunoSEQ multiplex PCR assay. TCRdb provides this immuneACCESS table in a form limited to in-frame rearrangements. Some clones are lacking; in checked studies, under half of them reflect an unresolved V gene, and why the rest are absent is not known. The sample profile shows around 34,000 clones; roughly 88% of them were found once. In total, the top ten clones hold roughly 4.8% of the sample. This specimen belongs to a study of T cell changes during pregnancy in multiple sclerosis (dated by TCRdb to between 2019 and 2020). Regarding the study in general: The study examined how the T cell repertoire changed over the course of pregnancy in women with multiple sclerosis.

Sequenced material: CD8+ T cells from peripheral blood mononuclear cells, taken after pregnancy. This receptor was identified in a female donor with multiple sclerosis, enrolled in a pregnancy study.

The DNA sequence is given as TGTGCCAGCAGTTACTCCCTCAGGGCCGGGGAGCTGTTTTTT. Its protein product is CASSYSLRAGELFF. The sequence links TRBV6-5 to TRBJ2-2; TRBD1 is perhaps the D gene, given 5 matching bases. The trim is 0 bases for V and 6 bases for J, with a gap of 8 bases between the germline ends. CDR1 and CDR2 were assigned from the germline V gene as MNHEY and SVGAGI. Its CDR3 holds 14 amino acids, cysteine through phenylalanine. CDR3 DNA only is kept here, 42 bases in frame from base 1.